The 18 T cell receptor beta chains given below trace back to one sample, sequenced in a study of T cell responses to AZD1222 COVID-19 vaccine. Profiled with immunoSEQ multiplex PCR; TCRdb holds only in-frame clones, not every one. The data show more than 85,000 clones, about four fifths seen once. The specimen comprised peripheral blood, sampled on day 0 of AZD1222 vaccination. The receptors were sampled from an adult in good health.

The V call is TRBV7-8, the J call TRBJ1-6; D gene ambiguous. The CDR3 contains 15 residues. V dropped 1 base and J dropped 8 bases, with 12 bases sitting between them. Germline V lookup: CDR1 SGHVS, CDR2 FQNEAQ. CDR3 coding DNA: TGTGCCAGCAGCTTAGAGTGGGGAAAGGATTCACCCCTCCACTTT. Encoded protein: CASSLEWGKDSPLHF.

V usage is TRBV4-3 and J usage is TRBJ2-3, with 8 nucleotides matching TRBD2. Germline V gene lookup returns CDR1 LGHNA and CDR2 YSLEER. CDR3 length: 16 residues. V was clipped by 2 bases and J by 4 bases; unmatched bases: 8. The CDR3 sequence is CASSQLEAGASDTQYF. The CDR3 coding sequence is TGCGCCAGCAGCCAACTCGAAGCGGGAGCTTCAGATACGCAGTATTTT.

The gene calls are TRBV14 and TRBJ1-2; TRBD1 agrees at 8 bases. The CDR3 covers 15 residues. With 1 base clipped from V and 8 bases from J, the junction kept 9 bases outside the gene matches. Germline loops: CDR1 SGHDN, CDR2 FVKESK. Written as DNA, the CDR3 is TGTGCCAGCAGCCAAGCAGCCAGGGGGCGGGGAGGCTACACCTTC. It translates to CASSQAARGRGGYTF. Full variable domain (rest looked up from reference TRBV14 and TRBJ1-2): EAGVTQFPSHSVIEKGQTVTLRCDPISGHDNLYWYRRVMGKEIKFLLHFVKESKQDESGMPNNRFLAERTGGTYSTLKVQPAELEDSGVYFCASSQAARGRGGYTFGSGTRLTVV.

The chain uses TRBV7-6 and TRBJ2-3, with a possible D match to TRBD1 (6 bases). Deletions cut 0 bases from V and 2 bases from J, with 12 bases between. The CDR3 covers 16 residues. Looked up from germline, CDR1 is SGHVS and CDR2 is FNYEAQ. The CDR3, as DNA: TGTGCCAGCAGCTTAGCGCAGGGGTCCATCACAGATACGCAGTATTTT. Its protein is CASSLAQGSITDTQYF.

The rearrangement links TRBV7-2 to TRBJ2-1; 16 bases map to TRBD2. Losses at the gene ends were 5 bases for V and 6 bases for J; bases not matched to a gene: 13. Germline V gene sequence: CDR1 SGHTA, CDR2 FQGNSA. The CDR3 sequence is 19 residues long. In DNA form, the CDR3 reads TGTGCCAGCAGCCCCTCGCCCGGGACTAGCGGGGGGGCGCTCAATGAGCAGTTCTTC. It specifies CASSPSPGTSGGALNEQFF.

The chain is built from TRBV6-1 and TRBJ1-6; D is undetermined. The ends were cut back, 1 base at V and 0 bases at J, with 13 bases in the middle. The CDR3 sequence is 18 residues long. Germline CDR1 reads MNHNS; CDR2 reads SASEGT. The CDR3 here is CASSEVSWPSSYNSPLHF. CDR3 sequence (DNA): TGTGCCAGCAGTGAAGTGAGTTGGCCTAGCTCCTATAATTCACCCCTCCACTTT.

The chain couples TRBV19 to TRBJ1-2; D is unresolved. Germline CDR1 reads LNHDA; CDR2 reads SQIVND (reference sequence). The CDR3 spans 12 residues. The V end was cut by 4 bases, the J end by 8 bases, with 11 bases between. This CDR3 reads CASSSGYGGYTF. The CDR3 bases are TGTGCCAGTAGTAGCGGTTACGGCGGCTACACCTTC.

The J gene is TRBJ1-1, the V gene TRBV6-4; D ambiguous. Germline assignment: CDR1 MRHNA and CDR2 SNTAGT. The CDR3 sequence is 13 residues long. The germline V and J ends were trimmed by 3 bases and 4 bases, with 9 bases remaining between them. This chain's CDR3 is CASSERGFTEAFF. In DNA, the CDR3 is TGTGCCAGCAGTGAGAGAGGGTTCACTGAAGCTTTCTTT.

In this sample, this clone turned up a few times. The V call is TRBV6-2 or TRBV6-3, the J call TRBJ2-3, with unresolved D. Germline V gene lookup returns CDR1 MNHEY and CDR2 SVGEGT. The CDR3 has 14 amino acids. Trimming removed 2 bases from V and 0 bases from J, with 6 bases in between. CDR3 sequence reads: CASSYGISTDTQYF. The CDR3 region has the DNA TGTGCCAGCAGTTACGGTATTAGCACAGATACGCAGTATTTT.

This clone showed up just a few times. The chain uses TRBV19 and TRBJ1-2; 9 positions match TRBD1. This CDR3 spans 12 amino acids. V trimming: 8 bases; J trimming: 4 bases; junction bases outside the gene matches: 2. Looked up from germline, CDR1 is LNHDA and CDR2 is SQIVND (reference sequence). The CDR3 sequence: CASQQGAYGYTF. The CDR3 DNA reads TGTGCCAGTCAACAGGGGGCCTATGGCTACACCTTC.

The gene calls are TRBV14 and TRBJ2-3; D gene unclear. The germline CDR1 and CDR2 sequences are SGHDN and FVKESK. Trimming cost V 1 base and J 6 bases, with 14 bases left between them. The CDR3 length is 15 residues. The CDR3 loop is CASSQAAIGKDTQYF. CDR3 coding DNA: TGTGCCAGCAGCCAAGCTGCTATAGGGAAGGATACGCAGTATTTT.

The gene calls are TRBV30 and TRBJ2-2, with D possibly TRBD2 on 6 matching bases. The CDR3 spans 13 residues. Germline values: CDR1 GTSNPN, CDR2 SVGIG (reference sequence). Trimming shortened V by 0 bases and J by 5 bases, and 7 bases separated the two germline ends. The CDR3: CAWSVGGTGELFF. The CDR3 DNA follows: TGTGCCTGGAGTGTTGGGGGGACCGGGGAGCTGTTTTTT. The full variable domain, rest sourced from reference TRBV30 and TRBJ2-2, is SQTIHQWPATLVQPVGSPLSLECTVEGTSNPNLYWYRQAAGRGLQLLFYSVGIGQISSEVPQNLSASRPQDRQFILSSKKLLLSDSGFYLCAWSVGGTGELFFGEGSRLTVL.

The chain recombines TRBV18 with TRBJ2-5; D uncertain. Germline lookup yields CDR1 KGHSH and CDR2 LQKENI. Trimming removed 2 bases from V and 0 bases from J, with 13 bases in between. CDR3 length: 16 amino acids. For the CDR3, the DNA is TGTGCCAGCTCACCAGGGTCACAGATGTACCAAGAGACCCAGTACTTC. Translating gives CASSPGSQMYQETQYF.

The chain uses TRBV2 and TRBJ2-5; no clear D gene. The CDR3 totals 14 residues. Looked up from germline, CDR1 is SNHLY and CDR2 is FYNNEI. The V end lost 8 bases, the J end lost 2 bases, and 15 bases lay between the germline ends. Written as DNA, the CDR3 is TGTGCCAGCCAAATCGGTACAGTACAAGAGACCCAGTACTTC. It yields the protein CASQIGTVQETQYF. The whole variable domain, filled in from reference TRBV2 and TRBJ2-5, reads EPEVTQTPSHQVTQMGQEVILRCVPISNHLYFYWYRQILGQKVEFLVSFYNNEISEKSEIFDDQFSVERPDGSNFTLKIRSTKLEDSAMYFCASQIGTVQETQYFGPGTRLLVL.

Here the CDR3 reads CATSGGAAYNEQFF. CDR3 bases: TGTGCCACCTCCGGCGGGGCGGCCTACAATGAGCAGTTCTTC. The chain has TRBV6-5 and TRBJ2-1, with a possible D match to TRBD2 (6 bases). Trimming took 10 bases from V and 2 from J, leaving 15 bases between them. In germline, CDR1 is MNHEY, CDR2 SVGAGI. This CDR3 contains 14 residues.

This clone was picked up a small number of times. The V gene is TRBV7-2, the J gene TRBJ1-2, with TRBD1 matching over 9 bases. The CDR3 consists of 15 residues. The J segment lost 8 bases and the V segment lost 4 bases, leaving 11 bases of the junction unmatched. The germline gives CDR1 SGHTA, CDR2 FQGNSA. The CDR3 nucleotides read TGTGCCAGCAGCTCCATCGGGACAGGGAGATTCGGCTACACCTTC. Protein sequence: CASSSIGTGRFGYTF.

This clone has more than one count but fewer than ten. The rearrangement links TRBV28 to TRBJ1-2; 7 positions match TRBD1. Germline V gives CDR1 MDHEN, CDR2 SYDVKM. The CDR3 has 14 residues. The V and J ends lost 6 bases and 6 bases, in that order; junction bases with no gene match: 10. CDR3 in amino acids: CASSGRDRAHGYTF. CDR3 DNA: TGTGCCAGCAGCGGACGAGACAGGGCCCATGGCTACACCTTC.

V is TRBV6-2 or TRBV6-3 and J is TRBJ1-2; 9 nucleotides line up with TRBD1. Looked up from germline, CDR1 is MNHEY and CDR2 is SVGEGT. V lost 4 bases to trimming and J lost 6 bases; unmatched junction nucleotides: 9. This CDR3 has 15 residues. The chain's CDR3 is CASSFSPTGGDGYTF. The DNA for the CDR3 is TGTGCCAGCAGTTTCTCACCGACAGGGGGTGATGGCTACACCTTC.